A selection of T cell receptor beta chains follows, all from one sample in a study of T-cell reconstitution after alpha-beta-depleted transplantation in children. From the PCR reads, TCRdb called clonotypes with MiXCR, one entry per CDR3 protein. This table holds 250,000 to 300,000 distinct CDR3 sequences, about a tenth found once. The specimen comprised PBMCs from the stem cell graft donor, sampled from the stem cell graft. These receptors all stem from a human donor who donated a stem cell graft to a child with SCID. The conserved cysteine and the conserved F or W are not part of the CDR3 here.

TRBJ2-1 | TRBV18 | ASSLNRGSSYNEQF
TRBJ2-1 | TRBV29-1 | SVETRFNEQF
TRBJ2-5 | TRBV29-1 | SVATGLQETQY
TRBJ2-5 | TRBV12-3/TRBV12-4 | ASSNGLADLSETQY
TRBJ1-2 | TRBV7-9 | ASSPLPGRSNYGYT
TRBJ2-1 | TRBV12-3/TRBV12-4 | ASSLAGLPEPNEQF
TRBJ2-3 | TRBV9 | ASSVKAGEGTDTQY
TRBJ2-1 | TRBV4-1 | ASSQDWRGGVDEQF
- | TRBV5-6 | ASSWGGGGNQPQY
TRBJ2-3 | TRBV20-1 | SARVPSGTGDTQY
TRBJ1-4 | TRBV5-1 | ASSLDRSNEKLF
TRBJ2-7 | TRBV27 | ASSLGTGGGEQY
TRBJ2-5 | TRBV10-3 | AISGTGGRETQY
TRBJ2-7 | TRBV6-5 | ASSRQDFYEQY
TRBJ2-5 | TRBV3-1 | ASSQDWAGPETQY
TRBJ2-2 | TRBV6-5 | ASSTGTSGAGELF
TRBJ2-7 | TRBV3-1 | ASSQRHEQY
TRBJ2-1 | TRBV24-1 | ATSDFKKRGQF
TRBJ2-2 | TRBV20-1 | SASATEAGELF
TRBJ2-1 | TRBV7-9 | ASSPFVGHYNEQF
TRBJ1-4 | TRBV9 | ASSVAVGEKLF
TRBJ2-1 | TRBV7-3 | ASSTRTSGEQF
TRBJ2-5 | TRBV6-5 | AKVTAWVTQY
TRBJ2-3 | TRBV9 | ASSTQGVLTDTQY
TRBJ2-2 | TRBV12-3/TRBV12-4 | ASSLSLAGLNTGELF
TRBJ2-7 | TRBV5-5 | ASSLWDGSYEQY
TRBJ2-1 | TRBV15 | ATSRVGGGGADNEQF
TRBJ1-4 | TRBV20-1 | SAPTGGFNEKLF
TRBJ2-1 | TRBV27 | ATQSSSYNEQS
TRBJ1-6 | TRBV10-3 | AISEREQGGFGSPLH
TRBJ2-1 | TRBV20-1 | SATDSYRGDEQF
TRBJ1-5 | TRBV7-8 | ASSYRTASSNQPQH